This record covers a single TCR beta chain. Its antigen is still unknown. All donors qualified as healthy HIV-negative adults and had experienced no recent acute infections or vaccinations. The sample comes from a study of shared clonotypes between healthy human individuals. Findings and caveats of the study: Larger estimated richness was generally seen in naive subsets than in memory subsets. Of the naive CD4 clonotypes, roughly 5% were shared across a handful of donors.

Assay used: immunoSEQ multiplex PCR; TCRdb lists only in-frame clones, some missing. The sample holds just over 2,000,000 clones; approximately 95% are singletons and the top ten take 0.13%. The sequencing input was naive CD4+ T cells sorted from blood. Subset given: CD45RA+ positively selected. This clonotype was obtained from a man younger than 35 in good health.

This CDR3 is CASSDGGIANTGELFF. In DNA, the CDR3 is TGCGCCAGCAGCGATGGGGGGATCGCGAACACCGGGGAGCTGTTTTTT. V is TRBV5-1 and J is TRBJ2-2; perhaps TRBD2 as D (6 bases). Trimming shortened V by 4 bases and J by 0 bases, and 13 bases separated the two germline ends. Germline CDR1 and CDR2: SGHRS and YFSETQ. The CDR3 is 16 residues long.